This T cell receptor beta chain was obtained from a study of blood T cell repertoires in COVID-19. In the study overall: COVID-19 samples collected from the United States, Italy and Spain covered acute and convalescent phases. T cells, B-cell-depleted T cells, or PBMCs provided the cDNA or gDNA that served as material.

In germline, CDR1 is LNHDA, CDR2 SQIVND (reference sequence). CDR3 length: 13 residues. V lost 6 bases and J 8 bases, leaving 13 bases between the germline ends. Authors' analysis steps: Using reference gene primer amplification, nucleated cell counts were estimated. Libraries were prepared by immunoSEQ multiplex PCR; TCRdb keeps only in-frame clonotypes and omits some of them. From that table come the V and J calls and clone size; the DNA was used to work out D and trimming. Among approximately 250,000 clones listed, 84% were seen once. The origin of this receptor is a human donor in a cohort sampled during active COVID-19. Sequenced material: peripheral blood. The gene calls are TRBV19 and TRBJ2-2; D is possibly TRBD1 (6 bases). DNA for the CDR3: TGTGCCAGTAGAGCGGACAGCTTAGGGGAGCTGTTTTTT. Amino acids: CASRADSLGELFF. Complete variable domain (other parts from reference TRBV19 and TRBJ2-2): DGGITQSPKYLFRKEGQNVTLSCEQNLNHDAMYWYRQDPGQGLRLIYYSQIVNDFQKGDIAEGYSVSREKKESFPLTVTSAQKNPTAFYLCASRADSLGELFFGEGSRLTVL.